This TCR beta chain was captured by sequencing in a study of control samples from healthy donors and cancer patients. The V end was cut by 3 bases, the J end by 3 bases, with 15 bases between. CDR1 MGHDK and CDR2 SYGVNS come from the germline V gene. This CDR3 contains 15 residues. Clones were sequenced by immunoSEQ multiplex PCR, and TCRdb holds only the in-frame ones, with some missing. This table holds about 120,000 clones, 88% found once. This TCR was recovered from a woman in her 70s in good health. J is TRBJ2-7 and V is TRBV25-1, with D perhaps TRBD1 (6 bases). Sequencing was carried out using blood. The CDR3 loop is CASSDPGQISYEQYF. The CDR3 DNA is TGTGCCAGCAGTGATCCCGGACAGATCAGCTACGAGCAGTACTTC.